This TCR beta chain appears in the sequencing data of a study of response to subunit inactivated influenza vaccine. General observations from the study: The study's authors posited that every seasonal influenza vaccination enlists few new T cells.

TCRdb fed the RT-PCR reads into MiXCR, producing one record per CDR3 protein. Among hundreds of thousands of distinct CDR3 sequences listed, over 9.5% were seen once. V lost 1 base, J lost 2 bases, and 12 bases lay in between. The CDR3 extends over 16 amino acids. The germline gives CDR1 SEHNR, CDR2 FQNEAQ (reference sequence). Of note for this clonotype: Its specificity is not known.

The V and J genes are TRBV7-9 and TRBJ2-1, with TRBD1 as a possible D gene (5 bases). The sample was PBMCs from blood, taken on the day of vaccination. The sequence derives from a man in his fifties or sixties who received an inactivated influenza vaccine. CDR3 region: CASSLGTSLTYNEQFF. The CDR3 nucleotides read TGTGCCAGCAGCTTAGGGACAAGCCTTACCTACAATGAGCAGTTCTTC. The whole variable domain, filled in from reference TRBV7-9 and TRBJ2-1, reads DTGVSQNPRHKITKRGQNVTFRCDPISEHNRLYWYRQTLGQGPEFLTYFQNEAQLEKSRLLSDRFSAERPKGSFSTLEIQRTEQGDSAMYLCASSLGTSLTYNEQFFGPGTRLTVL.